Listed below are T cell receptor beta chains from one sample, sequenced in a study of technical replicates of blood from several donors. Produced via immunoSEQ multiplex PCR; TCRdb's table is partial and in-frame only. The sample holds almost 70,000 clones, around 90% seen once. Sequenced material: PBMCs. The receptor set was obtained from a human donor in good health. Some clones in this sample may be carry-over from other donors' samples. Both conserved end residues are part of each CDR3.

TRBJ1-1 | TRBV18 | CASSPWGLMNTEAFF
TRBJ2-1 | TRBV19 | CASSIAGKNNEQFF
TRBJ2-5 | TRBV15 | CATSRDSRSSGSGETQYF
TRBJ2-7 | TRBV29-1 | CSVVLGITYEQYF
TRBJ2-2 | TRBV18 | CASSGANTGELFF
TRBJ2-1 | TRBV6-5 | CASRQTGTGEQFF
TRBJ2-2 | TRBV2 | CASSATGPGELFF
TRBJ2-1 | TRBV11-3 | CASSLSGRYNEQFF
TRBJ2-1 | TRBV2 | CASTWGSGRAGNEQFF
TRBJ1-2 | TRBV5-6 | CASSSPVQGQHGYTF
TRBJ2-7 | TRBV5-8 | CASSLSSGTDPKEQYF
TRBJ1-3 | TRBV29-1 | CSVLGRVGSGNTIYF
TRBJ2-7 | TRBV11-2 | CASSTEYEQYF
TRBJ2-2 | TRBV29-1 | CSVLRTGELFF
TRBJ1-2 | TRBV18 | CASSQTGGYGYTF
TRBJ2-3 | TRBV9 | CASSSRTSPDTQYF
TRBJ1-2 | TRBV6-1 | CASFSGTNYGYTF
TRBJ2-7 | TRBV6-5 | CATKGQGLGEQYF
TRBJ2-7 | TRBV6-1 | CASSFDRDYEQYF
TRBJ1-4 | TRBV30 | CAWSGRSEELFF
TRBJ1-6 | TRBV6-6 | CASSYSAGDNSPLHF